The 30 T cell receptor beta chains reported below all come from one sample, sequenced in a study of shared clonotypes between healthy human individuals. Assay used: immunoSEQ multiplex PCR; TCRdb lists only in-frame clones, some missing. The sample contains approximately 1.4 million clones, 95% to 99% of which appear only once. Sequenced sample: naive CD4+ T cells sorted from blood. Subset noted: CD45RA+ positively selected. The receptor set was obtained from a man under 40 in good health.

CDR3 region: CASSSTSASYEQYF. The DNA for the CDR3 is TGTGCCAGCAGCTCCACTAGCGCCTCCTACGAGCAGTACTTC. This chain uses TRBV28 with TRBJ2-7; 7 nucleotides align to TRBD2. V lost 6 bases to trimming and J lost 0 bases; unmatched junction nucleotides: 5. This CDR3 is built from 14 residues. Germline V gives CDR1 MDHEN, CDR2 SYDVKM.

The chain employs TRBV10-3 and TRBJ1-2; the D is unclear. The V and J ends lost 0 bases and 8 bases respectively, with 13 bases between them. The CDR3 sequence is 14 residues long. Germline lookup yields CDR1 ENHRY and CDR2 SYGVKD. The CDR3 loop reads CAISESIAGIGYTF. The CDR3 nucleotides are TGTGCCATCAGTGAGTCGATAGCGGGGATCGGCTACACCTTC.

This chain joins TRBV7-2 and TRBJ2-7; 9 bases are a match to TRBD2. V was pared by 0 bases and J by 5 bases, with 5 bases of the junction left unmatched. This CDR3 has 15 amino acids. The germline gives CDR1 SGHTA, CDR2 FQGNSA. The CDR3 sequence: CASSLAASGDHEQYF. The DNA of the CDR3 is TGTGCCAGCAGCTTAGCGGCTAGCGGGGACCACGAGCAGTACTTC.

This clone was seen once. This chain uses TRBV6-6 with TRBJ2-3; no reliable D call. Trimming stripped 6 bases from V and 4 bases from J, with 17 bases between. There are 15 residues in the CDR3. Germline V gene lookup returns CDR1 MNHNY and CDR2 SVGAGI (reference sequence). CDR3 residues: CASSPLGGNSDTQYF. The CDR3 DNA reads as TGTGCCAGCAGCCCTCTAGGCGGCAACTCAGATACGCAGTATTTT.

The gene calls are TRBV7-6 and TRBJ2-7; 9 bases are shared with TRBD1. The CDR3 has 18 amino acids. The junction had 10 bases not matched to a gene; V was cut back by 1 base and J by 0 bases. Germline lookup yields CDR1 SGHVS and CDR2 FNYEAQ. DNA of the CDR3: TGTGCCAGCAGCTTAGATCTCCGGGACAGGGTAACCTCCTACGAGCAGTACTTC. Its translation: CASSLDLRDRVTSYEQYF. The full variable domain, with the rest looked up from reference TRBV7-6 and TRBJ2-7, is GAGVSQSPRYKVTKRGQDVALRCDPISGHVSLYWYRQALGQGPEFLTYFNYEAQQDKSGLPNDRFSAERPEGSISTLTIQRTEQRDSAMYRCASSLDLRDRVTSYEQYFGPGTRLTVT.

A single count supports this clone. The V and J genes are TRBV7-2 and TRBJ2-1; D is unresolved. V gave up 1 base and J gave up 6 bases, with 10 bases separating them. The CDR3 loop spans 14 amino acids. Germline V lookup: CDR1 SGHTA, CDR2 FQGNSA. For the CDR3, the DNA is TGTGCCAGCAGCTTAGATCAGGTAGGCAATGAGCAGTTCTTC. This gives the protein CASSLDQVGNEQFF.

CDR3 sequence (DNA): TGTGCCAGCAGTCCGGGGACTAGCGGGGTCGAGCAGTACTTC. Encoded protein: CASSPGTSGVEQYF. The chain is built from TRBV27 and TRBJ2-7; TRBD2 matches 13 bases. The germline gives CDR1 MNHEY, CDR2 SMNVEV (reference sequence). The J segment lost 6 bases and the V segment lost 5 bases, leaving 4 bases of the junction unmatched. The CDR3 is made up of 14 amino acids.

This chain's CDR3 is CASSSRTAPQETQYF. The DNA of the CDR3 is TGTGCCAGCAGCTCTCGGACAGCTCCACAAGAGACCCAGTACTTC. V is TRBV7-2 and J is TRBJ2-5; tentatively, D is TRBD1 (6 bases). CDR3 length: 15 amino acids. Germline V lookup: CDR1 SGHTA, CDR2 FQGNSA. With 4 bases removed from V and 2 bases from J, the gap between germline ends came to 14 bases.

The CDR3 coding sequence is TGTGCCAGCAGTTACCGAGGGCTAGCGGGCCACCAGCCTCAAGAGACCCAGTACTTC. Its protein is CASSYRGLAGHQPQETQYF. V gene TRBV6-7 combines with J gene TRBJ2-5, with TRBD2 matching over 8 bases. TRBV6-7 is an ORF, and what it does is uncertain. The V segment lost 2 bases and the J segment 2 bases; nucleotides outside the gene matches: 16. The length of the CDR3 is 19 residues.

Concerning this clone itself: Other DNA sequences of this sample code for an identical CDR3. This sequence joins TRBV18 and TRBJ2-7, with a possible D match to TRBD1 (5 bases). The CDR3 covers 11 residues. Trimming cost V 3 bases and J 6 bases, with 6 bases left between them. CDR1 is KGHSH and CDR2 is LQKENI in the germline V gene. The CDR3 reads CASSPQGEQYF. As DNA, the CDR3 is TGTGCCAGCTCACCTCAGGGCGAGCAGTACTTC.

The V and J genes are TRBV5-1 and TRBJ2-2, with D unresolved. Per germline, CDR1 SGHRS and CDR2 YFSETQ. With 0 bases removed from V and 6 bases from J, the gap between germline ends came to 24 bases. This CDR3 spans 19 amino acids. CDR3 sequence: CASSLGRHWSPNLAGELFF. CDR3 in DNA: TGCGCCAGCAGCTTGGGGAGACACTGGTCACCTAATCTAGCCGGGGAGCTGTTTTTT. The variable domain in full, with the rest retrieved from reference TRBV5-1 and TRBJ2-2, is KAGVTQTPRYLIKTRGQQVTLSCSPISGHRSVSWYQQTPGQGLQFLFEYFSETQRNKGNFPGRFSGRQFSNSRSEMNVSTLELGDSALYLCASSLGRHWSPNLAGELFFGEGSRLTVL.

This chain joins TRBV11-2 and TRBJ2-2; D gene unclear. Trimming pared 5 bases from V and 0 bases from J, leaving 10 bases between. Germline V gene lookup returns CDR1 SGHAT and CDR2 FQNNGV. CDR3 length equals 15 residues. The chain's CDR3 is CASSLLGPNTGELFF. The CDR3 bases are TGTGCCAGCAGCCTGTTAGGACCGAACACCGGGGAGCTGTTTTTT.

The chain has TRBV27 and TRBJ1-5, with unresolved D. The V and J ends lost 8 bases and 6 bases respectively, with 14 bases between them. The CDR3 is 13 residues long. CDR1 MNHEY and CDR2 SMNVEV come from the germline V gene (reference sequence). Written as DNA, the CDR3 is TGTGCCAGCGGATTTCCCCGCGGTCAGCCCCAGCATTTT. Translating it yields CASGFPRGQPQHF.

V gene TRBV9 combines with J gene TRBJ2-3; TRBD2 is a possible D gene (6 bases). V lost 0 bases and J lost 2, with 10 bases in between. Germline V CDR1 and CDR2: SGDLS, YYNGEE. The CDR3 runs to 15 residues. The CDR3 here is CASSVEAGTTDTQYF. Written as DNA, the CDR3 is TGTGCCAGCAGCGTAGAGGCGGGAACCACAGATACGCAGTATTTT.

This rearrangement joins TRBV7-8 to TRBJ2-3, with D maybe TRBD2 (5 bases). The V end was cut by 1 base, the J end by 2 bases, with 10 bases between. The CDR3 is 15 residues long. The germline CDR1 and CDR2 sequences are SGHVS and FQNEAQ. CDR3 nucleotide sequence: TGTGCCAGCAGCTTAGGGAGAGCGGTCACAGATACGCAGTATTTT. Translated: CASSLGRAVTDTQYF.

This clone was recorded only once. The identical CDR3 is also encoded by other nucleotide sequences in the sample. The chain joins TRBV5-5 to TRBJ2-2; D ambiguous. CDR3 length: 13 residues. Trimming took off 0 bases at V and 2 bases at J, with 2 bases between the two ends. CDR1 and CDR2 from the germline V gene are SGHKS and YYEKEE (reference sequence). The CDR3 DNA is TGTGCCAGCAGCTTGGTAAACACCGGGGAGCTGTTTTTT. This codes for CASSLVNTGELFF.

This clone was recorded once. The chain uses TRBV15 and TRBJ1-2, with 7 bases matching TRBD1. The junction had 4 bases not matched to a gene; V was cut back by 0 bases and J by 6 bases. The CDR3 extends over 14 amino acids. Germline CDR1 LNHNV, CDR2 YYDKDF (reference sequence). CDR3 amino acids: CATSRDVQGNGYTF. The CDR3 DNA is TGTGCCACCAGCAGAGACGTACAGGGGAATGGCTACACCTTC. The whole variable domain, remainder taken from reference TRBV15 and TRBJ1-2, is DAMVIQNPRYQVTQFGKPVTLSCSQTLNHNVMYWYQQKSSQAPKLLFHYYDKDFNNEADTPDNFQSRRPNTSFCFLDIRSPGLGDTAMYLCATSRDVQGNGYTFGSGTRLTVV.

CDR3 DNA: TGTGCCAGCAGCGTAGTCGGGGCATCGCACACCGGGGAGCTGTTTTTT. This gives the protein CASSVVGASHTGELFF. The V call is TRBV9, the J call TRBJ2-2; D is perhaps TRBD1 or TRBD2 (5 bases each). V lost 0 bases and J lost 3, with 12 bases in between. The CDR3 is made up of 16 amino acids. CDR1 and CDR2 (germline): SGDLS, YYNGEE.

The chain combines TRBV18 with TRBJ2-2; the match to TRBD1 covers 9 bases. The CDR3 is 18 amino acids. The germline V gene has CDR1 KGHSH and CDR2 LQKENI. With 1 base clipped from V and 1 base from J, the junction kept 7 bases outside the gene matches. The DNA for the CDR3 is TGTGCCAGCTCACCACGATATTGGGGACAGGGGAACACCGGGGAGCTGTTTTTT. Its translation: CASSPRYWGQGNTGELFF.

The chain uses TRBV5-1 and TRBJ2-7, with D unclear. This CDR3 has 16 amino acids. Between the trimmed V and J ends, which lost 7 bases and 3 bases, there was a span of 23 bases. CDR1 is SGHRS and CDR2 is YFSETQ in the germline V gene. For the CDR3, the DNA is TGCGCCAGCTCCCGGTCCTCACCAGGCAGCTACTACGAGCAGTACTTC. As protein: CASSRSSPGSYYEQYF.

The chain couples TRBV25-1 to TRBJ2-4; D is unclear. Trimming stripped 3 bases from V and 0 bases from J, with 6 bases between. The germline V gene has CDR1 MGHDK and CDR2 SYGVNS. This CDR3 is built from 14 residues. The CDR3 loop is CASSDNLAKNIQYF. The CDR3 nucleotides are TGTGCCAGCAGTGATAACCTAGCCAAAAACATTCAGTACTTC.

The CDR3 DNA follows: TGTGCCAGCAGTGATGGACAGGCCTCCTATGGCTACACCTTC. Its translation: CASSDGQASYGYTF. The gene calls are TRBV6-4 and TRBJ1-2, with TRBD1 matching 7 bases. The V and J ends lost 3 bases and 4 bases, in that order; junction bases with no gene match: 5. Germline values: CDR1 MRHNA, CDR2 SNTAGT. CDR3 length equals 14 residues.

The rearrangement uses TRBV30 and TRBJ2-7, with D perhaps assigned TRBD1 or TRBD2 (5 bases each). Germline V lookup: CDR1 GTSNPN, CDR2 SVGIG (reference sequence). The CDR3 spans 17 residues. Trimming stripped 0 bases from V and 5 bases from J, with 23 bases between. The CDR3 loop reads CAWSVPLRGLQWDEQYF. The DNA of the CDR3 is TGTGCCTGGAGTGTACCCCTCCGGGGCTTACAGTGGGACGAGCAGTACTTC.

The genes are TRBV9 and TRBJ2-7; tentative D call: TRBD2 (5 bases). Germline V gene data show CDR1 as SGDLS and CDR2 as YYNGEE. Trimming removed 3 bases at V and 4 bases at J, with 11 bases between. CDR3 size: 13 residues. Here the CDR3 reads CASSEGLGYEQYF. Written as DNA, the CDR3 is TGTGCCAGCAGCGAAGGACTGGGTTACGAGCAGTACTTC.

The chain uses TRBV7-3 and TRBJ2-3; no clear D gene. The CDR3 length is 12 residues. Trimming stripped 5 bases from V and 4 bases from J, with 7 bases between. Germline values: CDR1 SGHTA, CDR2 FQGTGA. The CDR3 protein is CASSIKSDTQYF. The CDR3 region has the DNA TGTGCCAGCAGCATTAAATCAGATACGCAGTATTTT.

The chain recombines TRBV19 with TRBJ2-6; tentatively, D is TRBD2 (5 bases). The CDR3 covers 16 residues. V lost 5 bases and J 4 bases, leaving 15 bases between the germline ends. Germline-derived CDR1 and CDR2 are LNHDA and SQIVND (reference sequence). The CDR3 coding sequence is TGTGCCAGTAGTTCCCCGGGGAGCAGCGGGGCCAACGTCCTGACTTTC. This encodes CASSSPGSSGANVLTF.

This chain uses TRBV6-1 with TRBJ2-5; D is unclear. V was clipped by 8 bases and J by 5 bases, with 21 bases between them. Germline CDR1 reads MNHNS; CDR2 reads SASEGT. The CDR3 runs 15 residues. The CDR3 here is CASRGPGALWETQYF. The CDR3, as DNA: TGTGCCAGCCGAGGCCCGGGCGCGCTCTGGGAGACCCAGTACTTC.

The chain links TRBV6-5 to TRBJ1-2, with 7 bases lining up with TRBD1. This CDR3 spans 12 amino acids. V lost 6 bases, J lost 7 bases, and 5 bases stayed unmatched. Germline-derived CDR1 and CDR2 are MNHEY and SVGAGI. The CDR3 protein is CASSQNRGGYTF. CDR3 nucleotides: TGTGCCAGCAGCCAGAACAGGGGTGGCTACACCTTC.

The chain is built from TRBV15 and TRBJ1-2; D uncertain. The germline V gene encodes CDR1 LNHNV and CDR2 YYDKDF (reference sequence). The V gene lost 0 bases and the J gene lost 6 bases, with 11 bases spanning the gap. The CDR3 covers 14 residues. CDR3 residues: CATSREYTAHGYTF. The CDR3 DNA reads as TGTGCCACCAGCAGAGAATACACCGCACATGGCTACACCTTC.

The chain recombines TRBV5-1 with TRBJ1-2; D is unclear. The CDR3 is 14 amino acids. V lost 0 bases to trimming and J lost 2 bases, with 8 bases between them. Germline assignment: CDR1 SGHRS and CDR2 YFSETQ. The CDR3 DNA follows: TGCGCCAGCAGCTTGGAGATACACAACTATGGCTACACCTTC. Amino acid sequence: CASSLEIHNYGYTF. Drawing the rest from reference TRBV5-1 and TRBJ1-2, the complete variable domain is KAGVTQTPRYLIKTRGQQVTLSCSPISGHRSVSWYQQTPGQGLQFLFEYFSETQRNKGNFPGRFSGRQFSNSRSEMNVSTLELGDSALYLCASSLEIHNYGYTFGSGTRLTVV.